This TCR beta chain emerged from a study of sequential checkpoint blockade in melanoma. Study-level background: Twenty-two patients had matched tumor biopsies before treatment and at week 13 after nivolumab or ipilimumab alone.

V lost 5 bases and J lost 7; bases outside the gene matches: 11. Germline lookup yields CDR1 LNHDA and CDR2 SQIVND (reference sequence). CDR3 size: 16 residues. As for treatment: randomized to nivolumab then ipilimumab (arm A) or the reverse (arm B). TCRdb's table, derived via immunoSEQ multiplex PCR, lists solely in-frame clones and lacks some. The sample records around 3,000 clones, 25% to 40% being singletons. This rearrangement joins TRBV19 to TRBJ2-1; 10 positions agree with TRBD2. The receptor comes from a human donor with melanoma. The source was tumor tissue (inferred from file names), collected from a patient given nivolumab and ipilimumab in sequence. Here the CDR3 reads CASSLSAGGPWNEQFF. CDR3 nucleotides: TGTGCCAGTAGTCTCTCAGCGGGAGGGCCTTGGAATGAGCAGTTCTTC.